The 31 T cell receptor beta chains in this list originate from one sample, sequenced in a study of regulatory T cells in long-lasting Graves disease. To make TCR beta libraries, researchers used iRepertoire HTBI primers and Arm-PCR of CDR3 regions. TCRdb passed the multiplex PCR reads through MiXCR, listing each CDR3 protein once. The sample lists 400,000 to 450,000 distinct CDR3 sequences, less than 20% occurring once. Time point noted: newly diagnosed GD, antithyroid drugs for less than 3 months. From PBMCs, RNA was extracted and then used to make the TCR library. The same data also went into a second study, on T cells in Graves' hyperthyroidism and ophthalmopathy.

This material consisted of peripheral blood mononuclear cells (PBMCs), taken at new diagnosis, from a patient treated with antithyroid drugs. The source is a woman younger than 45 with Graves disease.

This clonotype was recorded a few times. The rearrangement links TRBV7-9 to TRBJ1-2, with no clear D. From germline, CDR1 is SEHNR and CDR2 FQNEAQ (reference sequence). Trimming took off 5 bases at V and 4 bases at J, with 11 bases between the two ends. The CDR3 spans 13 residues. The CDR3 spells CASSEDGFYGYTF. CDR3 coding DNA: TGTGCCAGCAGCGAAGACGGATTCTATGGCTACACCTTC.

Written as DNA, the CDR3 is TGTGCCAGCACCCGGACTAGGTCAGATACGCAGTATTTT. It translates to CASTRTRSDTQYF. V and J are TRBV12-3 or TRBV12-4 and TRBJ2-3, with 7 bases fitting TRBD2. V lost 7 bases to trimming and J lost 4 bases; unmatched junction nucleotides: 5. This CDR3 contains 13 residues.

At least ten counts were recorded for this clonotype. For the CDR3, the DNA is TGTGCCAGCAGCCCGGGACAGATAAACACTGAAGCTTTCTTT. This codes for CASSPGQINTEAFF. The chain recombines TRBV2 with TRBJ1-1, with 7 bases that match TRBD1. Germline trimming cut 6 bases from V and 2 bases from J; bases unmatched to any gene: 6. Germline V lookup: CDR1 SNHLY, CDR2 FYNNEI. The CDR3 has 14 residues.

The chain is built from TRBV29-1 and TRBJ2-7; unclear D gene. The CDR3 extends over 11 amino acids. Germline V gene lookup returns CDR1 SQVTM and CDR2 ANQGSEA. For the CDR3, the DNA is TGCAGTTGTCGGTCGGGTGGCGAGCAGTACTTC. Translated: CSCRSGGEQYF.

This clonotype showed up many times. This chain joins TRBV7-2 and TRBJ2-7; 9 bases fit TRBD2. The CDR3 contains 15 residues. The ends lost 1 base at V and 3 bases at J; junction bases unmatched: 4. Germline lookup yields CDR1 SGHTA and CDR2 FQGNSA. The DNA for the CDR3 is TGTGCCAGCAGCTTAGGTCGCGGGGGGGTCTACGAGCAGTACTTC. This encodes CASSLGRGGVYEQYF.

The table lists this clonotype with many counts. The CDR3 reads CASSSTKRGGSTDTQYF. In DNA form, the CDR3 reads TGTGCCAGCAGCTCCACCAAACGGGGGGGCAGCACAGATACGCAGTATTTT. The gene calls are TRBV7-9 and TRBJ2-3, with 8 bases identical to TRBD2. The CDR3 runs 17 residues. Germline V CDR1 and CDR2: SEHNR, FQNEAQ (reference sequence). J lost 0 bases, V lost 4 bases, and 9 bases had no gene match.

The gene calls are TRBV27 and TRBJ1-5; D ambiguous. V shed 0 bases and J shed 7 bases, with 13 bases lying between them. CDR1 is MNHEY and CDR2 is SMNVEV in the germline V gene (reference sequence). This CDR3 comprises 15 residues. CDR3 in DNA: TGTGCCAGCAGTTTATCGAATAAGGGAAACCAGCCCCAGCATTTT. Translation: CASSLSNKGNQPQHF.

In this sample, this clonotype turned up many times. The chain combines TRBV11-2 with TRBJ1-3, with 8 bases fitting TRBD1. After removal of 4 bases from V and 2 bases from J, the junction contained 4 bases not matched to a gene. Germline CDR1 SGHAT, CDR2 FQNNGV. CDR3 length: 15 residues. Written as DNA, the CDR3 is TGTGCCAGCAGCTCAGGGGGCCGGGCTGGAAACACCATATATTTT. It translates to CASSSGGRAGNTIYF.

This clonotype was seen many times. V is TRBV12-3 or TRBV12-4 and J is TRBJ1-1; D remains ambiguous. This CDR3 is built from 14 residues. The V gene lost 3 bases and the J gene lost 5 bases, with 13 bases spanning the gap. CDR3 in amino acids: CASSLAPEATEAFF. In nucleotides, the CDR3 is TGTGCCAGCAGTTTGGCCCCGGAGGCGACTGAAGCTTTCTTT.

In its sample, this clonotype was seen a few times. The J gene is TRBJ1-2, the V gene TRBV7-9, with D possibly matching TRBD1 (6 bases). Germline V lookup: CDR1 SEHNR, CDR2 FQNEAQ (reference sequence). With 7 bases removed from V and 2 bases from J, the gap between germline ends came to 14 bases. CDR3 length: 14 residues. The CDR3 loop reads CASTQGGINYGYTF. The DNA for the CDR3 is TGTGCCAGCACCCAAGGGGGAATAAACTATGGCTACACCTTC.

The gene calls are TRBV28 and TRBJ2-3; D unresolved. The J call could be wrong; TRBJ2-4 is a better fit for the DNA end. The germline V gene has CDR1 MDHEN and CDR2 SYDVKM. The CDR3 has 13 residues. CDR3 sequence reads: CASSFLPWSIQYF. The CDR3 nucleotides are TGTGCCAGCAGTTTTCTCCCTTGGAGCATTCAGTACTTC.

This clonotype was counted at least ten times. The rearrangement joins TRBV6-2 or TRBV6-3 to TRBJ2-7, with D maybe TRBD1 (6 bases). Trimming removed 6 bases at V and 2 bases at J, with 17 bases between. The CDR3 is 15 residues long. Germline V gives CDR1 MNHEY, CDR2 SVGEGT. The CDR3 DNA follows: TGTGCCAGCAGCTACAGGGTAGGGCAGACCTACGAGCAGTACTTC. Its translation is CASSYRVGQTYEQYF.

This clonotype was seen at least ten times. The chain uses TRBV28 and TRBJ1-6; 9 bases match TRBD1. The CDR3 totals 15 residues. The germline V gene has CDR1 MDHEN and CDR2 SYDVKM. Trimming removed 6 bases from V and 6 bases from J; junction bases left unmatched: 6. The CDR3 region is CASSPTDRGNSPLHF. CDR3 nucleotides: TGTGCCAGCAGCCCTACGGACAGGGGTAATTCACCCCTCCACTTT.

The sample holds a few counts of this clonotype. V is TRBV20-1 and J is TRBJ1-5; D is uncertain. With 2 bases removed from V and 1 base from J, the gap between germline ends came to 9 bases. CDR1 and CDR2 (germline): DFQATT, SNEGSKA (reference sequence). The CDR3 is 14 amino acids. CDR3 nucleotides: TGCAGTGCTAGACCGCCGAGGAGCAATCAGCCCCAGCATTTT. Encoded protein: CSARPPRSNQPQHF.

This clonotype was recorded at least ten times. The DNA for the CDR3 is TGTGCCAGCAGTTCGGACAGGGTTAAGGACGAGCAGTACTTC. Protein: CASSSDRVKDEQYF. The chain employs TRBV28 and TRBJ2-7, with TRBD1 matching over 8 bases. Per germline, CDR1 MDHEN and CDR2 SYDVKM. This CDR3 has 14 amino acids. V shed 4 bases, J shed 5 bases, and the junction held 7 bases outside the gene matches. The complete variable domain, with remaining parts taken from reference TRBV28 and TRBJ2-7, reads DVKVTQSSRYLVKRTGEKVFLECVQDMDHENMFWYRQDPGLGLRLIYFSYDVKMKEKGDIPEGYSVSREKKERFSLILESASTNQTSMYLCASSSDRVKDEQYFGPGTRLTVT.

In this sample, this clonotype turned up many times. The rearrangement uses TRBV7-6 and TRBJ1-1, with no clear D. The CDR3 covers 14 residues. CDR1 is SGHVS and CDR2 is FNYEAQ in the germline V gene. Trimming left V 4 bases short and J 7 bases short, with 16 bases between. The CDR3 DNA reads TGTGCCAGCAGCTCACGCGGAGCCCCCGGTGAAGCTTTCTTT. Protein: CASSSRGAPGEAFF. The full variable domain, in which reference TRBV7-6 and TRBJ1-1 provide the parts outside the CDR3, is GAGVSQSPRYKVTKRGQDVALRCDPISGHVSLYWYRQALGQGPEFLTYFNYEAQQDKSGLPNDRFSAERPEGSISTLTIQRTEQRDSAMYRCASSSRGAPGEAFFGQGTRLTVV.

V gene TRBV6-2 or TRBV6-3 combines with J gene TRBJ2-7; TRBD2 aligns across 13 bases. This CDR3 contains 15 residues. Germline V CDR1 and CDR2: MNHEY, SVGEGT. After removal of 6 bases from V and 3 bases from J, the junction contained 5 bases not matched to a gene. CDR3 region: CASSLRTSGGYEQYF. The CDR3 DNA follows: TGTGCCAGCAGCCTCCGGACTAGCGGGGGCTACGAGCAGTACTTC.

This clonotype appeared many times. The rearrangement links TRBV27 to TRBJ2-1, with D hard to call. Trimming took off 3 bases at V and 0 bases at J, with 9 bases between the two ends. Germline CDR1 reads MNHEY; CDR2 reads SMNVEV (reference sequence). This CDR3 spans 15 amino acids. In nucleotides, the CDR3 is TGTGCCAGCAGTTTCGGACCCGACTCCTACAATGAGCAGTTCTTC. This codes for CASSFGPDSYNEQFF.

The V call is TRBV28, the J call TRBJ2-7; 9 bases align to TRBD2. J was trimmed by 5 bases and V by 8 bases; bases with no gene match: 7. Germline V gene sequence: CDR1 MDHEN, CDR2 SYDVKM. The CDR3 has 13 amino acids. The CDR3 sequence is CASHSGRFHEQYF. The CDR3, as DNA: TGTGCCAGCCACAGCGGGAGGTTCCACGAGCAGTACTTC.

This clonotype turned up a few times. The V call is TRBV3-1, the J call TRBJ1-1; D unresolved. V was trimmed by 5 bases and J by 0 bases, leaving 10 bases between them. Per germline, CDR1 LGHDT and CDR2 YNNKEL (reference sequence). The CDR3 is 14 amino acids. This CDR3 reads CASSVNTMNTEAFF. CDR3 nucleotide sequence: TGTGCCAGCAGCGTCAACACGATGAACACTGAAGCTTTCTTT. Using reference TRBV3-1 and TRBJ1-1 for the parts outside the CDR3, the full variable domain is DTAVSQTPKYLVTQMGNDKSIKCEQNLGHDTMYWYKQDSKKFLKIMFSYNNKELIINETVPNRFSPKSPDKAHLNLHINSLELGDSAVYFCASSVNTMNTEAFFGQGTRLTVV.

This clonotype was picked up many times. The chain couples TRBV27 to TRBJ1-2, with D possibly being TRBD1 (6 bases). The length of the CDR3 is 14 residues. From germline, CDR1 is MNHEY and CDR2 SMNVEV (reference sequence). V shed 6 bases and J shed 5 bases, with 16 bases lying between them. The chain's CDR3 is CASRRGAPGYGYTF. In DNA form, the CDR3 reads TGTGCCAGCAGACGGGGGGCGCCGGGATATGGCTACACCTTC.

This clonotype was counted ten times or more. The chain links TRBV5-1 to TRBJ2-7; 9 bases are shared with TRBD2. The CDR3 runs to 17 residues. Trimming removed 4 bases from V and 2 bases from J; junction bases left unmatched: 13. CDR1 SGHRS and CDR2 YFSETQ come from the germline V gene. The CDR3 DNA reads as TGCGCCAGCAGCCCGCCCCGTAGCGGGAGTGGGGCCTACGAGCAGTACTTC. Its translation: CASSPPRSGSGAYEQYF.

The genes are TRBV24-1 and TRBJ2-6; TRBD1 aligns across 8 bases. The ends lost 4 bases at V and 2 bases at J; junction bases unmatched: 12. The CDR3 has 19 amino acids. Germline lookup yields CDR1 KGHDR and CDR2 SFDVKD. The CDR3 protein is CATSESVPGQAPGANVLTF. The CDR3 bases are TGTGCCACCAGTGAATCCGTCCCGGGACAGGCTCCTGGGGCCAACGTCCTGACTTTC.

The chain joins TRBV20-1 to TRBJ2-1; 14 bases are shared with TRBD2. The CDR3 sequence is 15 residues long. Trimming took 5 bases from V and 6 from J; bases not matched to a gene: 6. The germline CDR1 and CDR2 sequences are DFQATT and SNEGSKA (reference sequence). This chain's CDR3 is CSAGAGTSGGNEQFF. CDR3 DNA: TGCAGTGCTGGAGCCGGGACTAGCGGGGGCAATGAGCAGTTCTTC.

This clonotype showed up many times. This chain connects TRBV11-2 to TRBJ1-4; the D is unclear. Germline-derived CDR1 and CDR2 are SGHAT and FQNNGV. The CDR3 has 15 residues. V was shortened by 3 bases and J by 0 bases, with 8 bases between the two germline ends. In DNA, the CDR3 is TGTGCCAGCAGCTTGGGCGGGGCAACTAATGAAAAACTGTTTTTT. Amino acid sequence: CASSLGGATNEKLFF.

This clonotype was seen many times. The chain recombines TRBV13 with TRBJ2-1; 7 bases are shared with TRBD2. V was pared by 5 bases and J by 5 bases, with 12 bases of the junction left unmatched. CDR3 length: 16 amino acids. CDR1 is PRHDT and CDR2 is FYEKMQ in the germline V gene (reference sequence). CDR3 sequence: CASSPSGIAGHNEQFF. CDR3 nucleotide sequence: TGTGCCAGCAGCCCCAGTGGTATAGCGGGCCACAATGAGCAGTTCTTC.

The chain links TRBV3-1 to TRBJ2-7; TRBD2 matches at 9 bases. After removal of 4 bases from V and 4 bases from J, the junction contained 2 bases not matched to a gene. Germline assignment: CDR1 LGHDT and CDR2 YNNKEL (reference sequence). The length of the CDR3 is 13 residues. As DNA, the CDR3 is TGTGCCAGCAGCCGGACTAGCGATTACGAGCAGTACTTC. Amino acids: CASSRTSDYEQYF.

This clonotype appeared a few times. The rearrangement joins TRBV12-3 or TRBV12-4 to TRBJ2-7; either TRBD1 or TRBD2 may fit D (5 bases each). With 4 bases removed from V and 7 bases from J, the gap between germline ends came to 17 bases. The CDR3 covers 14 residues. CDR3 residues: CASSSGTIASEQYF. The CDR3 bases are TGTGCCAGCAGTTCCGGGACCATCGCTAGTGAGCAGTACTTC.

The table lists this clonotype with a few counts. J is TRBJ2-5 and V is TRBV4-1; 12 positions agree with TRBD2. The CDR3 consists of 14 residues. Germline CDR1 is MGHRA and CDR2 is YSYEKL. The trim removed 5 bases at V and 9 bases at J, leaving 7 bases unmatched. The CDR3 DNA sequence: TGCGCCAGCAGCACGAGGACTAGCGGGATGGCCCAGTACTTC. Its translation: CASSTRTSGMAQYF.

Many counts were recorded for this clonotype. V is TRBV5-5 and J is TRBJ2-1, with D possibly matching TRBD1 (6 bases). Germline CDR1 reads SGHKS; CDR2 reads YYEKEE (reference sequence). This CDR3 contains 12 residues. Deletions cut 5 bases from V and 6 bases from J, with 9 bases between. CDR3 sequence: CASRKQGNEQFF. In DNA, the CDR3 is TGTGCCAGCAGAAAACAGGGCAATGAGCAGTTCTTC. The full variable domain, in which reference TRBV5-5 and TRBJ2-1 provide the parts outside the CDR3, is DAGVTQSPTHLIKTRGQQVTLRCSPISGHKSVSWYQQVLGQGPQFIFQYYEKEERGRGNFPDRFSARQFPNYSSELNVNALLLGDSALYLCASRKQGNEQFFGPGTRLTVL.

This clonotype was counted many times. The chain has TRBV6-1 and TRBJ1-1, with D perhaps matching TRBD1 (6 bases). Deletions cut 0 bases from V and 0 bases from J, with 14 bases between. The CDR3 consists of 17 residues. The germline V gene encodes CDR1 MNHNS and CDR2 SASEGT. The CDR3 DNA sequence: TGTGCCAGCAGTGAAGCGCATGGACAGCTATTGAACACTGAAGCTTTCTTT. Encoded protein: CASSEAHGQLLNTEAFF.